This paragraph covers one T cell receptor beta chain sequence. As yet, its antigen is unknown. This entry belongs to a study of T cells in localized non-small cell lung cancer. Study observations and caveats: Because researchers sequenced only one region of the tumor, heterogeneity is still possible. A median approximately 57 of the top 100 tumor clones appeared in adjacent lung. Clonality of T cells reached its maximum in uninvolved adjacent lung, surpassing tumor.

Profiled with immunoSEQ multiplex PCR; TCRdb holds only in-frame clones, not every one. Here the sample spans roughly 24,000 clones, roughly 80% being singletons. Germline lookup yields CDR1 MNHEY and CDR2 SVGAGI. The CDR3 loop spans 12 amino acids. Trimming cost V 11 bases and J 6 bases; bases outside gene matches: 6. The V gene is TRBV6-5, the J gene TRBJ2-1, with TRBD2 identical over 8 bases. This sample comprised peripheral blood, obtained before any cancer treatment. The receptor's source is a man aged 40-75 years with stage III squamous cell lung carcinoma. The CDR3 nucleotides are TGTGCCGTAGCGGGAAATCCCAATGAGCAGTTCTTC. This sequence encodes CAVAGNPNEQFF.